This T cell receptor beta chain was sequenced during a study of CD8 T cells in Susac syndrome. Study overall: Within the sequenced group of Susac syndrome patients, about 6 showed active disease and roughly eight were in remission. Study conclusions and caveats: Peak Susac CD8+ clonal expansion occurred in TEMRA cells and active patients.

Random hexamers were used to reverse transcribe an amount of about 0.45 to 1 ug RNA. The immunoSEQ assay covered 54 Vbeta and 13 Jbeta segments for CDR3. Each CDR3 protein gets one entry after TCRdb re-called the immunoSEQ multiplex PCR reads with MiXCR. The sample has around 80,000 distinct CDR3 sequences; around 96% are singletons. Germline V gene sequence: CDR1 SGHRS, CDR2 YFSETQ. Trimming removed 0 bases at V and 6 bases at J, with 9 bases between. The CDR3 is 14 amino acids. Turning to this clonotype: What it binds is unknown.

Sequencing of TCR beta drew on CD8+ and CD4+ T cells from blood. The specimen sequenced was CD8+ T cells from PBMCs. The J gene is TRBJ2-2, the V gene TRBV5-1; D gene uncertain. The receptor comes from a human donor with Susac syndrome. The CDR3 DNA is TGCGCCAGCAGCTTGGAGTCTAGGGCCGGGGAGCTGTTTTTT. Translating gives CASSLESRAGELFF.